The following is a T cell receptor beta chain sequence with its context. Its cognate antigen is unknown. This entry belongs to a study of T cells in localized non-small cell lung cancer. Notes on the study in general: T cell clonality was highest in uninvolved adjacent lung, above tumor.

The CDR3 loop spans 14 amino acids. Germline V CDR1 and CDR2: SGHKS, YYEKEE (reference sequence). V lost 2 bases and J lost 2; bases outside the gene matches: 1. Profiling relied on immunoSEQ multiplex PCR, and the TCRdb table lists in-frame clones only, not all of them. This sample has around 67,000 clones; 90% occur once, and the top ten carry roughly 1.8%. The chain carries TRBV5-5 and TRBJ2-5; 9 bases fit TRBD1. The receptor was derived from a woman aged 40-69 years with stage I lung adenocarcinoma. The input for sequencing was peripheral blood, taken before any cancer treatment. The CDR3: CASSFDRGQETQYF. The DNA of the CDR3 is TGTGCCAGCAGCTTTGACAGGGGGCAAGAGACCCAGTACTTC.